The source of this TCR beta chain is a study of T cells in Graves' hyperthyroidism and ophthalmopathy. Notes on the study in general: Clonotypes that were expanded in thyroid above 0.001 mostly appeared in blood too. Model output signaled ophthalmopathy a median 6.5 months ahead of onset.

CDR1 is MGHDK and CDR2 is SYGVNS in the germline V gene. V lost 6 bases and J lost 0, with 9 bases in between. The CDR3 is made up of 13 amino acids. This clonotype was recorded many times. Its antigen is unidentified. Amplified regions were TCR beta CDR3 sequences from RNA transcripts. Initially, a first-round RT-PCR of the TCR CDR3 employed the HTBI primer set. TCRdb used MiXCR to reprocess the multiplex PCR reads, holding one entry per CDR3 protein. The sample comprises hundreds of thousands of distinct CDR3 sequences, more than 30% of which are singletons, and 8.9% rests with the top ten. Sequenced: blood. The receptor was derived from a man younger than 35 with Graves' hyperthyroidism. The chain combines TRBV25-1 with TRBJ2-7; D unresolved. As DNA, the CDR3 is TGTGCCAGCAGCGAACATCTCTCCTACGAGCAGTACTTC. It is translated as CASSEHLSYEQYF.